These 29 T cell receptor beta chains were all obtained from the same sample, sequenced in a study of response to subunit inactivated influenza vaccine. TCRdb reprocessed the RT-PCR reads via MiXCR and lists one record per CDR3 protein. The data hold 450,000 to 600,000 distinct CDR3 sequences, with approximately 7.2% observed a single time. Source: PBMCs from blood, taken about 23 months after vaccination. These TCRs come from a man in his fifties or sixties who received an inactivated influenza vaccine.

This clonotype was observed a few times. The chain carries TRBV6-5 and TRBJ2-3; D might be TRBD2 (5 bases). This CDR3 has 9 amino acids. V was shortened by 7 bases and J by 13 bases, with 9 bases between the two germline ends. The germline gives CDR1 MNHEY, CDR2 SVGAGI. The CDR3 region is CASKGEEYF. CDR3 sequence (DNA): TGTGCCAGCAAGGGAGAGGAGTATTTT.

V gene TRBV11-2 combines with J gene TRBJ2-7; D gene unclear. The CDR3 has 13 residues. The germline V gene has CDR1 SGHAT and CDR2 FQNNGV. V lost 3 bases, J lost 6 bases, and 12 bases lay in between. The CDR3 loop is CASSFGTQLEQYF. CDR3 nucleotides: TGTGCCAGCAGCTTCGGAACCCAACTCGAGCAGTACTTC.

The chain employs TRBV29-1 and TRBJ2-3, with 14 bases identical to TRBD2. V shed 4 bases and J 8 bases; nucleotides not matched to a gene: 5. This CDR3 spans 14 amino acids. The germline V gene has CDR1 SQVTM and CDR2 ANQGSEA. This chain's CDR3 is CSVGLAGGPGTQYF. In nucleotides, the CDR3 is TGCAGCGTTGGACTAGCGGGAGGGCCGGGTACGCAGTATTTT.

This clonotype was seen more than once but under ten times. The CDR3 sequence: CSARRSGRSSYNEQFF. CDR3 DNA sequence: TGCAGTGCTAGGAGGTCGGGACGATCCTCCTACAATGAGCAGTTCTTC. The chain carries TRBV20-1 and TRBJ2-1; D might be TRBD1 or TRBD2, each matching 5 bases. V was trimmed by 3 bases and J by 0 bases, leaving 15 bases between them. CDR3 size: 16 residues. Germline-derived CDR1 and CDR2 are DFQATT and SNEGSKA (reference sequence).

This clonotype was recorded at least ten times. The chain joins TRBV5-1 to TRBJ2-1; 10 bases map to TRBD1. Germline V gene data show CDR1 as SGHRS and CDR2 as YFSETQ. The CDR3 spans 17 residues. Losses at the gene ends were 3 bases for V and 5 bases for J; bases not matched to a gene: 11. The CDR3 reads CASSSDWWDRGNNEQFF. CDR3 nucleotides: TGCGCCAGCAGCTCTGATTGGTGGGACAGGGGAAACAATGAGCAGTTCTTC. Variable domain in full (rest from reference TRBV5-1 and TRBJ2-1): KAGVTQTPRYLIKTRGQQVTLSCSPISGHRSVSWYQQTPGQGLQFLFEYFSETQRNKGNFPGRFSGRQFSNSRSEMNVSTLELGDSALYLCASSSDWWDRGNNEQFFGPGTRLTVL.

The CDR3 region is CASSFGQGKGYTF. The CDR3 DNA is TGCGCCAGCAGCTTCGGACAGGGGAAAGGCTACACCTTC. This sequence joins TRBV5-1 and TRBJ1-2, with 9 bases matching TRBD1. With V trimmed by 2 bases and J by 8 bases, 4 bases remained unmatched. This CDR3 has 13 amino acids. The germline gives CDR1 SGHRS, CDR2 YFSETQ.

The rearrangement joins TRBV7-3 to TRBJ2-2; TRBD2 is a possible D gene (6 bases). V lost 9 bases to trimming and J lost 4 bases, with 18 bases between them. CDR1 SGHTA and CDR2 FQGTGA come from the germline V gene. CDR3 length equals 15 residues. The CDR3 spells CASGPGSLGTGELFF. DNA for the CDR3: TGTGCCAGTGGCCCCGGGAGCTTGGGCACCGGGGAGCTGTTTTTT.

This clonotype has a count of ten or more. This sequence joins TRBV10-3 and TRBJ1-2; perhaps TRBD1 as D (6 bases). CDR3 length equals 13 residues. Germline CDR1 ENHRY, CDR2 SYGVKD. Trimming shortened V by 2 bases and J by 4 bases, and 8 bases separated the two germline ends. Written as DNA, the CDR3 is TGTGCCATCAGTGAGGACAGGACCTATGGCTACACCTTC. Translated: CAISEDRTYGYTF.

This clonotype was observed many times. The V gene is TRBV5-6, the J gene TRBJ2-7; 7 positions agree with TRBD1. V lost 4 bases to trimming and J lost 3 bases; unmatched junction nucleotides: 19. The CDR3 has 18 amino acids. The germline V gene encodes CDR1 SGHDT and CDR2 YYEEEE. CDR3 coding DNA: TGTGCCAGCAGCACTCTAGTTGGGACAGACGGTCGTATCTACGAGCAGTACTTC. Protein product: CASSTLVGTDGRIYEQYF.

CDR3 amino acids: CASSFRSGGLTYNEQFF. As DNA, the CDR3 is TGTGCCAGCAGTTTCCGGTCAGGGGGCCTCACCTACAATGAGCAGTTCTTC. The genes are TRBV28 and TRBJ2-1; 8 positions agree with TRBD1. CDR1 is MDHEN, CDR2 SYDVKM, per germline. This CDR3 spans 17 amino acids. V dropped 3 bases and J dropped 2; count of bases not matched to a gene: 9. Supplemented by reference TRBV28 and TRBJ2-1, the full variable domain reads DVKVTQSSRYLVKRTGEKVFLECVQDMDHENMFWYRQDPGLGLRLIYFSYDVKMKEKGDIPEGYSVSREKKERFSLILESASTNQTSMYLCASSFRSGGLTYNEQFFGPGTRLTVL.

This clonotype turned up a few times. The rearrangement joins TRBV20-1 to TRBJ1-2; possibly TRBD1 for D (5 bases). The germline V gene encodes CDR1 DFQATT and CDR2 SNEGSKA (reference sequence). Trimming removed 6 bases from V and 8 bases from J, with 28 bases in between. The CDR3 is made up of 16 amino acids. The CDR3 bases are TGCAGTGCAGCTGGGGCAAGTGGCCTTGGGTTAACCGGCTACACCTTC. Translation: CSAAGASGLGLTGYTF.

The sample holds many counts of this clonotype. The CDR3 here is CASSLVGDSQPQHF. Here the CDR3 DNA reads TGTGCCAGCAGCTTAGTGGGGGACTCTCAGCCCCAGCATTTT. The chain couples TRBV7-2 to TRBJ1-5, with D possibly TRBD1 on 5 matching bases. From germline, CDR1 is SGHTA and CDR2 FQGNSA. V was pared by 1 base and J by 6 bases, with 10 bases between. The CDR3 runs 14 residues.

This clonotype occurred once. A much more abundant neighbour one base away suggests this may be a read error. The chain recombines TRBV4-2 with TRBJ2-2, with D maybe TRBD2 (5 bases). Germline V CDR1 and CDR2: LGHNA, YNFKEQ. The CDR3 spans 15 residues. The CDR3 region is CASSQLHMGTGELIF. The CDR3 DNA reads as TGTGCCAGCAGCCAGCTCCACATGGGCACCGGGGAGCTGATTTTT.

The chain is built from TRBV29-1 and TRBJ2-3, with 10 bases that match TRBD1. The CDR3 loop spans 13 amino acids. Germline loops: CDR1 SQVTM, CDR2 ANQGSEA. V lost 6 bases, J lost 5 bases, and 5 bases stayed unmatched. The CDR3 region has the DNA TGCAGCGTCCGGACAGGGGGAAAAGATACGCAGTATTTT. Protein: CSVRTGGKDTQYF.

The chain couples TRBV20-1 to TRBJ1-1; tentative D call: TRBD1 (6 bases). CDR3 size: 13 residues. The V and J ends lost 4 bases and 6 bases respectively, with 15 bases between them. Looked up from germline, CDR1 is DFQATT and CDR2 is SNEGSKA (reference sequence). The CDR3 reads CSAKQGFSSEAFF. The CDR3 nucleotides read TGCAGTGCTAAGCAGGGGTTCAGCTCTGAAGCTTTCTTT.

The chain combines TRBV6-5 with TRBJ1-2; TRBD1 is a possible D gene (5 bases). CDR1 is MNHEY and CDR2 is SVGAGI in the germline V gene. This CDR3 has 14 residues. Between the trimmed V and J ends, which lost 0 bases and 5 bases, there was a span of 10 bases. CDR3: CASSYSVAGYGYTF. CDR3 bases: TGTGCCAGCAGTTACTCGGTGGCAGGGTATGGCTACACCTTC.

This clonotype appeared a few times. The chain has TRBV2 and TRBJ2-5; D is unclear. The CDR3 contains 15 residues. Germline V gene data show CDR1 as SNHLY and CDR2 as FYNNEI. The V end was cut by 0 bases, the J end by 1 base, with 9 bases between. The CDR3 DNA sequence: TGTGCCAGCAGTGAAGCGCGTGCCTCCCAAGAGACCCAGTACTTC. Protein sequence: CASSEARASQETQYF.

The V call is TRBV4-2, the J call TRBJ1-3; D ambiguous. CDR1 and CDR2 from the germline V gene are LGHNA and YNFKEQ. V lost 0 bases and J 0 bases, leaving 9 bases between the germline ends. The CDR3 runs 16 residues. The CDR3: CASSQDDSNSGNTIYF. Here the CDR3 DNA reads TGTGCCAGCAGCCAAGACGACTCCAACTCTGGAAACACCATATATTTT.

This clonotype was found a few times. The rearrangement joins TRBV5-1 to TRBJ2-7, with D uncertain. V lost 0 bases to trimming and J lost 3 bases, with 16 bases between them. Germline V CDR1 and CDR2: SGHRS, YFSETQ. There are 16 residues in the CDR3. CDR3 region: CASSLESDTSNYEQYF. The CDR3 coding sequence is TGCGCCAGCAGCTTGGAGTCCGACACCTCGAACTACGAGCAGTACTTC.

The chain couples TRBV6-1 to TRBJ2-5, with TRBD2 as a possible D gene (5 bases). This CDR3 spans 13 amino acids. Trimming removed 7 bases at V and 5 bases at J, with 14 bases between. Germline-derived CDR1 and CDR2 are MNHNS and SASEGT. For the CDR3, the DNA is TGTGCCAGCACCCCCGGAGGCTGGGAGACCCAGTACTTC. Translated, it gives CASTPGGWETQYF.

J is TRBJ2-3 and V is TRBV24-1, with 9 bases that match TRBD1. Germline values: CDR1 KGHDR, CDR2 SFDVKD. There are 14 residues in the CDR3. Trimming cost V 9 bases and J 2 bases; bases outside gene matches: 5. The CDR3 DNA reads as TGTGCCACCTCGGACAGGGGCGTCACAGATACGCAGTATTTT. Amino acids: CATSDRGVTDTQYF.

This rearrangement joins TRBV4-2 to TRBJ2-1, with 14 bases identical to TRBD2. Trimming took 1 base from V and 8 from J; bases not matched to a gene: 4. Germline assignment: CDR1 LGHNA and CDR2 YNFKEQ. The CDR3 is 16 residues long. CDR3 sequence (DNA): TGTGCCAGCAGCCAAGCGGAGACTAGCGGGGGGGATGAGCAGTTCTTC. Its translation: CASSQAETSGGDEQFF.

This clonotype was seen only a few times. The chain employs TRBV28 and TRBJ2-2; perhaps D is TRBD1 or TRBD2 (5 bases each). V was pared by 5 bases and J by 3 bases, with 10 bases between. There are 14 residues in the CDR3. Germline V gene sequence: CDR1 MDHEN, CDR2 SYDVKM. The CDR3: CASSPGRYTGELFF. The CDR3 bases are TGTGCCAGCAGTCCGGGACGGTACACCGGGGAGCTGTTTTTT.

This clonotype was observed a handful of times. CDR3 region: CSARSGGGTDTQYF. The CDR3 region has the DNA TGCAGTGCTAGATCAGGCGGGGGAACAGATACGCAGTATTTT. The V call is TRBV20-1, the J call TRBJ2-3; TRBD2 aligns across 7 bases. The V and J ends lost 2 bases and 3 bases, in that order; junction bases with no gene match: 5. Germline CDR1 and CDR2: DFQATT and SNEGSKA (reference sequence). The CDR3 consists of 14 residues.

This clonotype has ten or more counts. The V and J genes are TRBV3-1 and TRBJ2-1; the D gene is possibly TRBD2 (5 bases). Germline V gene lookup returns CDR1 LGHDT and CDR2 YNNKEL (reference sequence). The CDR3 spans 15 residues. V lost 4 bases, J lost 6 bases, and 16 bases lay in between. The CDR3 loop reads CASSLGGGVGNEQFF. In nucleotides, the CDR3 is TGTGCCAGCAGCCTCGGTGGAGGTGTGGGCAATGAGCAGTTCTTC.

This clonotype occurred a few times. The chain is built from TRBV11-2 and TRBJ2-1; 14 bases line up with TRBD2. Germline V gives CDR1 SGHAT, CDR2 FQNNGV. Germline trimming cut 5 bases from V and 0 bases from J; bases unmatched to any gene: 6. This CDR3 spans 18 amino acids. The CDR3: CASSAGGTSGSSYNEQFF. CDR3 coding DNA: TGTGCCAGCAGCGCTGGGGGGACTAGCGGGAGCTCCTACAATGAGCAGTTCTTC.

In its sample, this clonotype was seen many times. V usage is TRBV11-1 and J usage is TRBJ2-1, with 13 bases fitting TRBD2. The junction had 12 bases not matched to a gene; V was cut back by 1 base and J by 0 bases. Germline lookup yields CDR1 SGHAT and CDR2 FQDESV (reference sequence). This CDR3 contains 21 residues. CDR3 bases: TGTGCCAGCAGCTTAGATAGACTAGCGGGAGGCTTCTTCTTCTCCTACAATGAGCAGTTCTTC. Residues: CASSLDRLAGGFFFSYNEQFF.

The V and J genes are TRBV6-1 and TRBJ2-5, with no clear D. Looked up from germline, CDR1 is MNHNS and CDR2 is SASEGT. Between the trimmed V and J ends, which lost 5 bases and 5 bases, there was a span of 12 bases. The CDR3 has 13 residues. CDR3 residues: CASSRATGETQYF. For the CDR3, the DNA is TGTGCCAGCAGTCGAGCGACCGGGGAGACCCAGTACTTC.

The chain has TRBV7-2 and TRBJ2-1, with a weak D call TRBD2 (6 bases). The V gene's germline CDR1 is SGHTA and CDR2 FQGNSA. The CDR3 extends over 15 amino acids. V lost 2 bases to trimming and J lost 10 bases, with 18 bases between them. CDR3 sequence (DNA): TGTGCCAGCAGCTTATCTACCGGGAGCGGAAGGGAGCAGTTCTTC. Its translation: CASSLSTGSGREQFF.